The clone carrying this T cell receptor beta chain was observed many times. Its antigen is unknown. TCR beta CDR3 regions were amplified from RNA transcripts. RT-PCR in the first round (using the HTBI primer set) targeted the TCR CDR3. A single record per CDR3 protein comes from TCRdb applying MiXCR to the multiplex PCR reads. The sample has around 610,000 distinct CDR3 sequences; around 15% are singletons. This sample is part of a study of T cells in Graves' hyperthyroidism and ophthalmopathy. Study-wide results and limits: Most clonotypes that expanded in the thyroid above 0.001 also showed up in blood.

The cohort's ophthalmopathy patients, a group with duration under 3 months, had a Clinical Activity Score of at least 3 and a NOSPECS grade of at least 4. The source is a woman aged 40 to 50 with Graves' ophthalmopathy. The sequenced material came from blood.

The DNA for the CDR3 is TGTGCCATCAGTGAGTCGGCAGGTCTCTCTGGAAACACCATATATTTT. Translated, it gives CAISESAGLSGNTIYF. The chain carries TRBV10-3 and TRBJ1-3; no firm D call. The CDR3 loop spans 16 amino acids. The germline V and J ends were trimmed by 0 bases and 0 bases, with 9 bases remaining between them. Germline loops: CDR1 ENHRY, CDR2 SYGVKD.